The T cell receptor beta chain under discussion was sequenced for a study of molecular identifiers for immune sequencing clone quantification. Naive CD8 libraries were made from around 20,000 to 1,000,000 sorted cells, and they used 10%, 30% or 50% RNA. Based on a CD8+CD4-CCR7+CD45RA+ profile, naive CD8 T cells were sorted. Previously described methods with listed TCR primers produced the bulk TCR libraries. TCRdb analysed the PCR reads with MiXCR anew, one entry per CDR3 protein. The table shows some 320,000 distinct CDR3 sequences, with about 20% occurring only once. This CDR3 contains 13 residues. Trimming shortened V by 8 bases and J by 3 bases, and 11 bases separated the two germline ends. Germline V gene sequence: CDR1 LNHDA, CDR2 SQIVND (reference sequence).

J is TRBJ1-5 and V is TRBV19; D ambiguous. Material: naive CD8+ T cells from blood, with Jurkat cell RNA spiked in. Indicated subset: FACS-sorted CD8+CD4-CCR7+CD45RA+ naive T cells. The receptor was isolated from a human donor in good health. Some libraries in this study had Jurkat cell RNA spiked in. In DNA, the CDR3 is TGTGCCAGTCCTCTTTATATCAATCAGCCCCAGCATTTT. It codes for CASPLYINQPQHF. The whole variable domain, remainder taken from reference TRBV19 and TRBJ1-5, is DGGITQSPKYLFRKEGQNVTLSCEQNLNHDAMYWYRQDPGQGLRLIYYSQIVNDFQKGDIAEGYSVSREKKESFPLTVTSAQKNPTAFYLCASPLYINQPQHFGDGTRLSIL.